Listed below are T cell receptor beta chains from one sample, sequenced in a study of T cells in Graves' hyperthyroidism and ophthalmopathy. MiXCR, run by TCRdb on the multiplex PCR reads, gives a single entry per CDR3 protein. The table lists 350,000 or so distinct CDR3 sequences, less than 20% of them singletons. The sample comprised blood. Source of these receptors: a woman between 40 and 55 years old with Graves' ophthalmopathy. CDR3s include the opening cysteine and the closing phenylalanine or tryptophan. Each record gives: D gene, clone size, J gene, V gene, CDR3 DNA, CDR3 protein. The D gene is left open where the match is weak. Expanded clones get a size class; other rows say once, few or many, or leave the size out.

NA | many | TRBJ1-5 | TRBV2 | TGTGCCGGCGGACAGTCTCCGTATAGCAATCAGCCCCAGCATTTT | CAGGQSPYSNQPQHF
NA | many | TRBJ2-7 | TRBV6-5 | TGTGCCAGCAGTTACGGGGGGGCCCACGAGCAGTACTTC | CASSYGGAHEQYF
NA | many | TRBJ2-7 | TRBV6-5 | TGTGCCAGCAGTTATGGGAGGGGGCGCAACGAGCAGTACTTC | CASSYGRGRNEQYF
NA | NA | TRBJ2-7 | TRBV6-2/TRBV6-3 | TGTGCCAGCAGTTACCCGGAGGGCACTTCCTACGAGCAGTACTTC | CASSYPEGTSYEQYF
NA | many | TRBJ2-5 | TRBV30 | TGTGCCTGGAGTGTAGGGGAAGAGACCCAGTACTTC | CAWSVGEETQYF
NA | many | TRBJ2-5 | TRBV10-2 | TGCGCCAGCAGTGAGTCTCGGACACCCCAAGAGACCCAGTACTTC | CASSESRTPQETQYF
NA | NA | TRBJ1-2 | TRBV6-1 | TGTGCCAGCAGGGGGGGGAGGGGCATCTATGGCTACACCTTC | CASRGGRGIYGYTF
NA | NA | TRBJ1-1 | TRBV7-3 | TGCGCCAGCAGCCAACGTTCAAAGAACACTGAAGCTTTCTTT | CASSQRSKNTEAFF
TRBD2 | many | TRBJ2-2 | TRBV10-3 | TGTGCCATCAGTGCTGAACTAGCGGGAGTTCAGGGCGGGGAGCTGTTTTTT | CAISAELAGVQGGELFF
TRBD1 | many | TRBJ1-1 | TRBV6-1 | TGTGCCAGCAGTGCAGCCGGGACAGGGCACACTGAAGCTTTCTTT | CASSAAGTGHTEAFF
NA | many | TRBJ2-5 | TRBV7-8 | TGTGCCAGCAGCTTAATGGGTACCTCAGGGGCTGGGGAGACCCAGTACTTC | CASSLMGTSGAGETQYF
TRBD2 | many | TRBJ2-7 | TRBV5-1 | TGCGCCAGCAGCTTGGCTGGCGGGAGAATTTACGAGCAGTACTTC | CASSLAGGRIYEQYF
NA | many | TRBJ2-7 | TRBV7-8 | TGTGCCAGCAGCTTAGTCGGGGTAGTGGGCTACGAGCAGTACTTC | CASSLVGVVGYEQYF
NA | NA | TRBJ2-5 | TRBV12-5 | TGTGCTAGTGGTTTGGGGCACTCAATGGAGACCCAGTACTTC | CASGLGHSMETQYF
NA | many | TRBJ2-4 | TRBV7-9 | TGTGCCAGCAGCTTAGCCACGGGTGGGCTAGACATTCAGTACTTC | CASSLATGGLDIQYF
NA | few | TRBJ2-5 | TRBV27 | TGTGCCAGCAGTCCCAGACAGTGGGAAGAGACCCAGTACTTC | CASSPRQWEETQYF
TRBD1 | few | TRBJ1-1 | TRBV18 | TGTGCCAGCTCCCAGGGGGCGTGGGGCACTGAAGCTTTCTTT | CASSQGAWGTEAFF
NA | many | TRBJ2-6 | TRBV28 | TGTGCCAGCCGGACTTATGGAGCAGGGGCCAACGTCCTGACTTTC | CASRTYGAGANVLTF
TRBD1 | many | TRBJ1-5 | TRBV2 | TGTGCCAGCAAGCGACAGGGGGGAAGCAATCAGCCCCAGCATTTT | CASKRQGGSNQPQHF
NA | many | TRBJ2-7 | TRBV28 | TGTGCCAGTAGATGGGGCTACGAGCAGTACTTC | CASRWGYEQYF
NA | many | TRBJ1-5 | TRBV12-3/TRBV12-4 | TGTGCCAGCAGTTTTGGAGGGACCGATCAGCCCCAGCATTTT | CASSFGGTDQPQHF
NA | many | TRBJ1-2 | TRBV5-5 | TGTGCCAGCAGCTTGGCACGGATTTTCTATGGCTACACCTTC | CASSLARIFYGYTF
NA | many | TRBJ2-7 | TRBV6-2/TRBV6-3 | TGTGCCAGCAACACTAACCGCGTCAGAGCCTACGAGCAGTACTTC | CASNTNRVRAYEQYF
NA | many | TRBJ2-5 | TRBV4-1 | TGCGCCAGCAGCCAAGATCAGCCAAGCGACCAAGAGACCCAGTACTTC | CASSQDQPSDQETQYF
NA | many | TRBJ1-1 | TRBV10-3 | TGTGCCATCAGCGTGCAGGGGAGGAACACTGAAGCTTTCTTT | CAISVQGRNTEAFF
NA | few | TRBJ2-7 | TRBV4-2 | TGTGCCAGCAGCCACGAGGCGACCTACGAGCAGTACTTC | CASSHEATYEQYF
NA | many | TRBJ1-2 | TRBV3-1 | TGTGCCAGCAGCGGACTTAACTATGGCTACACCTTC | CASSGLNYGYTF
NA | many | TRBJ1-2 | TRBV20-1 | TGCAGTGCCCCCGGGCTAAAGAAGGGTGGCTACACCTTC | CSAPGLKKGGYTF
TRBD2 | many | TRBJ2-7 | TRBV5-1 | TGCGCCAGCAGCTTGGGGACTAGCGGGAGGGACACGTACGAGCAGTACTTC | CASSLGTSGRDTYEQYF
TRBD2 | many | TRBJ2-2 | TRBV28 | TGTGCCAGCAGTGCCCACCCACTAGCGGGAGGGGTCGGGGAGCTGTTTTTT | CASSAHPLAGGVGELFF
NA | many | TRBJ1-1 | TRBV29-1 | TGCACCGAGGAGGGGACTGAAGCTTTCTTT | CTEEGTEAFF
NA | many | TRBJ2-4 | TRBV29-1 | TGCAGCGTTGAAGTACTGGGAAACATTCAGTACTTC | CSVEVLGNIQYF
NA | many | TRBJ2-5 | TRBV20-1 | TGCAGTGCTAGTCGGTCGAACTTACAAGAGACCCAGTACTTC | CSASRSNLQETQYF
TRBD1 | many | TRBJ2-7 | TRBV28 | TGTGCCAGCAGTTTATGGACTTCGGACAGGGGATCCGAGCAGTACTTC | CASSLWTSDRGSEQYF
NA | many | TRBJ2-5 | TRBV20-1 | TGCAGTGCTAGCTTTGGCGGTAATCAAGAGACCCAGTACTTC | CSASFGGNQETQYF
NA | NA | TRBJ2-5 | TRBV2 | TGTGCCAGCAGTGGGGGACCGATCCAAGAGACCCAGTACTTC | CASSGGPIQETQYF
NA | many | TRBJ1-1 | TRBV5-1 | TGCGCCAGCAGTAAAGGACAGCCGAACACTGAAGCTTTCTTT | CASSKGQPNTEAFF
TRBD1 | many | TRBJ1-2 | TRBV12-3/TRBV12-4 | TGTGCCAGCAGTCCCTCGGACAGGGGGGGTCTTGGCTACACCTTC | CASSPSDRGGLGYTF
TRBD2 | many | TRBJ2-2 | TRBV6-2/TRBV6-3 | TGTGCCAGCAGTCGCGCTGGGAGGGCCAAGGCCGGGGAGCTGTTTTTT | CASSRAGRAKAGELFF
NA | many | TRBJ2-5 | TRBV7-9 | TGTGCCAGCAGCTTAGTAGTGTCCCAAGAGACCCAGTACTTC | CASSLVVSQETQYF
NA | many | TRBJ1-3 | TRBV12-3/TRBV12-4 | TGTGCCAGCAGACGGAACTCTGGAAACACCATATATTTT | CASRRNSGNTIYF
NA | many | TRBJ1-1 | TRBV5-1 | TGCGCCAGCAGCAACCCAACGGTCTCTGAAGCTTTCTTT | CASSNPTVSEAFF
NA | many | TRBJ2-7 | TRBV20-1 | TGCAGTGCCAGGAAGACACCCGGGCCCCGCTACGAGCAGTACTTC | CSARKTPGPRYEQYF
TRBD2 | many | TRBJ2-5 | TRBV5-6 | TGTGCCAGCAGCTTGGCGCTAGCGGTCCAAGAGACCCAGTACTTC | CASSLALAVQETQYF
TRBD1 | many | TRBJ1-2 | TRBV12-3/TRBV12-4 | TGTGCCAGCAGGACAGGGGGAGGTGGCTACACCTTC | CASRTGGGGYTF
TRBD2 | many | TRBJ2-2 | TRBV11-1 | TGTGCCAGCAGCTCGGCCGGGACTAGCGGGATAGGCACCGGGGAGCTGTTTTTT | CASSSAGTSGIGTGELFF
NA | many | TRBJ2-7 | TRBV6-2/TRBV6-3 | TGTGCCATCTCTACTAGATACGAGCAGTCCTTC | CAISTRYEQSF
NA | many | TRBJ2-2 | TRBV6-5 | TGTGCCAGCCGTCTGACCGCCATAAACACCGGGGAGCTGTTTTTT | CASRLTAINTGELFF
NA | many | TRBJ1-1 | TRBV6-5 | TGTGCCAGCAGTTACTCCGCGATCACTGAAGCTTTCTTT | CASSYSAITEAFF
NA | few | TRBJ1-1 | TRBV6-5 | TGTGCCAGCAGTTACGGGCAGGAGCTAATCACTGAAGCTTTCTTT | CASSYGQELITEAFF
TRBD1 | NA | TRBJ1-2 | TRBV7-8 | TGTGCCAGCAGCTTAGGAAAGGGACAGGGGAGGAATGGCTACACCTTC | CASSLGKGQGRNGYTF
NA | many | TRBJ1-2 | TRBV20-1 | TGCAGTGCTTCCAGGGCCCTGACAACAGCTAACTATGGCTACACCTTC | CSASRALTTANYGYTF
NA | many | TRBJ1-2 | TRBV14 | TGTGCCAGCAGCCCCGGATGGGGAGTACCTAATGGCTACACCTTC | CASSPGWGVPNGYTF
TRBD1 | NA | TRBJ1-5 | TRBV12-3/TRBV12-4 | TGTGCCAGCAGGTTCGGGACAGGGGACCAGCCCCAGCATTTT | CASRFGTGDQPQHF